Described below is a single TCR beta chain sequence and its context. The source of the sample is a study of regulatory T cells in long-lasting Graves disease. CDR3 length equals 13 residues. V shed 1 base and J shed 5 bases, with 7 bases lying between them. Germline lookup yields CDR1 SGHDN and CDR2 FVKESK. Time point described: newly diagnosed GD, antithyroid drugs for less than 3 months. Extracted PBMC RNA gave rise to the TCR library. Roughly 8.2 milliliters of peripheral blood were drawn into EDTA tubes. Researchers made TCR beta libraries by using iRepertoire HTBI primers and running Arm-PCR on CDR3 regions. MiXCR, applied by TCRdb to the multiplex PCR reads, yields one record per CDR3 protein. The table lists around 420,000 distinct CDR3 sequences, about 15% of them singletons. These data are also associated with another study on T cells in Graves' hyperthyroidism and ophthalmopathy.

The receptor's source is a woman between 35 and 50 years old with Graves disease. V and J are TRBV14 and TRBJ2-3, with D unclear. The sample was peripheral blood mononuclear cells (PBMCs), taken at new diagnosis, from a patient treated with antithyroid drugs. The CDR3 is CASSQVSRDTQYF. In DNA form, the CDR3 reads TGTGCCAGCAGCCAAGTCTCGAGAGATACGCAGTATTTT. Drawing the rest from reference TRBV14 and TRBJ2-3, the complete variable domain is EAGVTQFPSHSVIEKGQTVTLRCDPISGHDNLYWYRRVMGKEIKFLLHFVKESKQDESGMPNNRFLAERTGGTYSTLKVQPAELEDSGVYFCASSQVSRDTQYFGPGTRLTVL.